These 24 T cell receptor beta chains were all obtained from the same sample, sequenced in a study of cytomegalovirus exposure and HLA in healthy donors. Assay used: immunoSEQ multiplex PCR; TCRdb lists only in-frame clones, some missing. The table lists approximately 260,000 clones, 70% to 90% of them singletons. Sequencing was carried out using PBMCs. The receptors here all came from a woman between 25 and 40 years old in good health and CMV-seropositive.

The CDR3 DNA reads as TGCGCCAGCAGCTTGGTTGCAGGGGGCAGCACCGGGGAGCTGTTTTTT. This encodes CASSLVAGGSTGELFF. The chain combines TRBV5-1 with TRBJ2-2; 8 bases fit TRBD1. This CDR3 is built from 16 residues. Trimming at V came to 0 bases and at J to 4 bases, leaving 5 bases not matched to a gene. The germline gives CDR1 SGHRS, CDR2 YFSETQ.

The J gene is TRBJ1-5, the V gene TRBV19, with 9 bases identical to TRBD1. The trim removed 3 bases at V and 7 bases at J, leaving 7 bases unmatched. CDR1 is LNHDA, CDR2 SQIVND, per germline (reference sequence). The CDR3 is 15 residues long. CDR3 nucleotides: TGTGCCAGTAGTATCGTGGGGACAGGGCTCCAGCCCCAGCATTTT. Protein product: CASSIVGTGLQPQHF. Supplemented by reference TRBV19 and TRBJ1-5, the full variable domain reads DGGITQSPKYLFRKEGQNVTLSCEQNLNHDAMYWYRQDPGQGLRLIYYSQIVNDFQKGDIAEGYSVSREKKESFPLTVTSAQKNPTAFYLCASSIVGTGLQPQHFGDGTRLSIL.

The chain has TRBV7-9 and TRBJ2-3; 8 nucleotides line up with TRBD1. The CDR3 loop spans 16 amino acids. CDR1 and CDR2 (germline): SEHNR, FQNEAQ (reference sequence). The V segment lost 5 bases and the J segment 0 bases; nucleotides outside the gene matches: 7. In DNA form, the CDR3 reads TGTGCCAGCAGCCCCGGACGACAGGGGAGCACAGATACGCAGTATTTT. Amino acid sequence: CASSPGRQGSTDTQYF.

This chain links TRBV15 with TRBJ1-5; no definite D call. V lost 0 bases, J lost 5 bases, and 8 bases lay in between. Germline V CDR1 and CDR2: LNHNV, YYDKDF (reference sequence). This CDR3 is built from 14 residues. The CDR3 region has the DNA TGTGCCACCAGCAGAGATCTAGTGGATCAGCCCCAGCATTTT. This gives the protein CATSRDLVDQPQHF.

The V gene is TRBV6-5, the J gene TRBJ1-2, with TRBD1 as a possible D gene (5 bases). V was shortened by 0 bases and J by 4 bases, with 9 bases between the two germline ends. Germline V lookup: CDR1 MNHEY, CDR2 SVGAGI. The CDR3 runs to 14 residues. The CDR3 DNA reads as TGTGCCAGCAGTTACTCGACCGACAGCTATGGCTACACCTTC. Protein: CASSYSTDSYGYTF.

The chain has TRBV5-1 and TRBJ1-1, with D maybe TRBD1 (5 bases). The V and J ends lost 0 bases and 5 bases respectively, with 17 bases between them. Germline assignment: CDR1 SGHRS and CDR2 YFSETQ. The CDR3 is 16 amino acids. In DNA, the CDR3 is TGCGCCAGCAGCTTGGTGGGGGGAGGGAGCGGTACTGAAGCTTTCTTT. Encoded protein: CASSLVGGGSGTEAFF.

The chain joins TRBV10-3 to TRBJ2-3; D not resolved. V lost 6 bases to trimming and J lost 4 bases, with 8 bases between them. The CDR3 is 12 amino acids. The germline V gene has CDR1 ENHRY and CDR2 SYGVKD. CDR3 sequence: CAIRPDSDTQYF. DNA for the CDR3: TGTGCCATCAGACCCGACTCAGATACGCAGTATTTT.

Written as DNA, the CDR3 is TGTGCCAGCAGCGCGGGACTCATCTACACTGAAGCTTTCTTT. It translates to CASSAGLIYTEAFF. The chain recombines TRBV14 with TRBJ1-1; a weak D match, TRBD1 (5 bases). The V gene's germline CDR1 is SGHDN and CDR2 FVKESK. This CDR3 is 14 amino acids long. The ends were cut back, 5 bases at V and 3 bases at J, with 13 bases in the middle.

This rearrangement joins TRBV29-1 to TRBJ2-1; 7 nucleotides match TRBD2. There are 11 residues in the CDR3. CDR1 SQVTM and CDR2 ANQGSEA come from the germline V gene. After removal of 4 bases from V and 6 bases from J, the junction contained 0 bases not matched to a gene. CDR3 sequence reads: CSVVAGNEQFF. CDR3 sequence (DNA): TGCAGCGTTGTAGCGGGCAATGAGCAGTTCTTC.

This rearrangement joins TRBV6-1 to TRBJ2-7; possible D gene TRBD1, 6 bases. The germline CDR1 and CDR2 sequences are MNHNS and SASEGT. The V and J ends lost 1 base and 3 bases respectively, with 10 bases between them. This CDR3 region has 14 residues. The CDR3 here is CASSEGWGRYEQYF. The CDR3 nucleotides read TGTGCCAGCAGTGAAGGGTGGGGGCGCTACGAGCAGTACTTC.

The CDR3 DNA sequence: TGTGCCAGTACCTCCGCCGGGTTAGTCCTATCAGGCTACACCTTC. Its protein product is CASTSAGLVLSGYTF. V gene TRBV19 combines with J gene TRBJ1-2; D is ambiguous. The CDR3 extends over 15 amino acids. Germline CDR1 and CDR2: LNHDA and SQIVND (reference sequence). Trimming shortened V by 7 bases and J by 8 bases, and 23 bases separated the two germline ends.

The V gene is TRBV28, the J gene TRBJ2-6; tentatively, D is TRBD2 (6 bases). The CDR3 is 15 amino acids. Germline V gene lookup returns CDR1 MDHEN and CDR2 SYDVKM. V was pared by 6 bases and J by 3 bases, with 12 bases between. CDR3 residues: CASRAGRVGANVLTF. The CDR3, as DNA: TGTGCCAGCAGAGCGGGCAGGGTTGGGGCCAACGTCCTGACTTTC.

The V gene is TRBV4-1, the J gene TRBJ2-7; 8 nucleotides match TRBD1. Losses at the gene ends were 4 bases for V and 5 bases for J; bases not matched to a gene: 10. Germline V gene lookup returns CDR1 MGHRA and CDR2 YSYEKL. The length of the CDR3 is 15 residues. The CDR3 region has the DNA TGCGCCAGCAGCCTCCTCGGACAGGGTCTGAACGAGCAGTACTTC. It specifies CASSLLGQGLNEQYF.

This chain connects TRBV19 to TRBJ2-1, with 10 nucleotides matching TRBD2. CDR3 length: 16 residues. CDR1 is LNHDA, CDR2 SQIVND, per germline (reference sequence). J was trimmed by 8 bases and V by 3 bases; bases with no gene match: 10. The CDR3 sequence is CASSILTSGIVHEQFF. The DNA of the CDR3 is TGTGCCAGTAGTATCCTAACTAGCGGGATCGTCCATGAGCAGTTCTTC. The variable domain in full, completed from reference TRBV19 and TRBJ2-1, reads DGGITQSPKYLFRKEGQNVTLSCEQNLNHDAMYWYRQDPGQGLRLIYYSQIVNDFQKGDIAEGYSVSREKKESFPLTVTSAQKNPTAFYLCASSILTSGIVHEQFFGPGTRLTVL.

The V gene is TRBV2, the J gene TRBJ1-1; 9 bases fit TRBD1. Per the germline V gene, CDR1 is SNHLY and CDR2 is FYNNEI. The CDR3 sequence is 14 residues long. V lost 6 bases and J lost 1; bases outside the gene matches: 3. In DNA, the CDR3 is TGTGCCAGCAGGAGGACAGGGGAGAACACTGAAGCTTTCTTT. It translates to CASRRTGENTEAFF.

V usage is TRBV19 and J usage is TRBJ1-1, with TRBD1 as a possible D gene (6 bases). The CDR3 sequence is 14 residues long. Trimming left V 5 bases short and J 4 bases short, with 14 bases between. Germline V gene sequence: CDR1 LNHDA, CDR2 SQIVND (reference sequence). In nucleotides, the CDR3 is TGTGCCAGTAGTCCCGGGGAGGGGGGCACTGAAGCTTTCTTT. Translated, it gives CASSPGEGGTEAFF.

The chain is built from TRBV7-2 and TRBJ2-1; 11 bases agree with TRBD2. From germline, CDR1 is SGHTA and CDR2 FQGNSA. There are 13 residues in the CDR3. V shed 5 bases and J 10 bases; nucleotides not matched to a gene: 4. This CDR3 is CASSVTSGTEQFF. For the CDR3, the DNA is TGTGCCAGCAGCGTGACTAGCGGGACGGAGCAGTTCTTC.

This clone was counted between two and nine times. The rearrangement links TRBV5-1 to TRBJ2-5; 8 positions agree with TRBD2. Trimming removed 5 bases from V and 7 bases from J; junction bases left unmatched: 13. Germline CDR1 and CDR2: SGHRS and YFSETQ. CDR3 length: 15 amino acids. DNA for the CDR3: TGCGCCAGCAGAGACACCGGGACTAGTGGGAGGACCCAGTACTTC. It is translated as CASRDTGTSGRTQYF.

The rearrangement joins TRBV28 to TRBJ2-7; D is uncertain. This CDR3 comprises 15 residues. Germline V gene lookup returns CDR1 MDHEN and CDR2 SYDVKM. V was pared by 3 bases and J by 4 bases, with 16 bases between. The CDR3 DNA reads TGTGCCAGCAGTTTCTTTGGCGTTGAGGAATACGAGCAGTACTTC. Translating gives CASSFFGVEEYEQYF.

The sample holds one count of this clone. The rearrangement uses TRBV25-1 and TRBJ2-2, with 10 bases that match TRBD2. There are 16 residues in the CDR3. Trimming cost V 0 bases and J 7 bases; bases outside gene matches: 5. The germline V gene encodes CDR1 MGHDK and CDR2 SYGVNS. The CDR3 DNA follows: TGTGCCAGCAGTGAATATCTAGCGGGAGCGAACGGGGAGCTGTTTTTT. Translated, it gives CASSEYLAGANGELFF.

This sequence joins TRBV7-6 and TRBJ2-7, with 9 positions matching TRBD2. The CDR3 sequence is 16 residues long. Germline lookup yields CDR1 SGHVS and CDR2 FNYEAQ. The ends lost 1 base at V and 2 bases at J; junction bases unmatched: 6. This CDR3 reads CASSLVSSGGTYEQYF. In nucleotides, the CDR3 is TGTGCCAGCAGCTTAGTGAGCAGCGGGGGGACCTACGAGCAGTACTTC. The variable domain in full, completed from reference TRBV7-6 and TRBJ2-7, reads GAGVSQSPRYKVTKRGQDVALRCDPISGHVSLYWYRQALGQGPEFLTYFNYEAQQDKSGLPNDRFSAERPEGSISTLTIQRTEQRDSAMYRCASSLVSSGGTYEQYFGPGTRLTVT.

The V and J genes are TRBV10-1 and TRBJ1-1; D ambiguous. The CDR3 extends over 13 amino acids. The V gene's germline CDR1 is WNHNN and CDR2 SYGVQD (reference sequence). Trimming removed 6 bases at V and 1 base at J, with 9 bases between. CDR3 region: CASRASGNTEAFF. CDR3 nucleotide sequence: TGCGCCAGCAGAGCCTCCGGGAACACTGAAGCTTTCTTT.

The chain combines TRBV5-8 with TRBJ2-7; TRBD2 aligns across 10 bases. This CDR3 spans 18 amino acids. In germline, CDR1 is SGHTS, CDR2 YDEGEE. The ends lost 3 bases at V and 3 bases at J; junction bases unmatched: 15. The CDR3 DNA reads as TGTGCCAGCAGCTCCGCCGGGTTCCGACTAGCGGGCTACTACGAGCAGTACTTC. It specifies CASSSAGFRLAGYYEQYF.

The table lists this clone with a few counts. This chain uses TRBV5-6 with TRBJ1-2; TRBD1 matches 8 bases. The V segment lost 3 bases and the J segment 5 bases; nucleotides outside the gene matches: 6. This CDR3 is built from 14 residues. Germline V gene data show CDR1 as SGHDT and CDR2 as YYEEEE. Here the CDR3 reads CASSSGQGLYGYTF. CDR3 nucleotides: TGTGCCAGCAGCTCCGGACAGGGCCTATATGGCTACACCTTC.